Below, one T cell receptor (beta chain) is given with its context. Its antigen is as yet unknown. This entry is derived from a study of cytomegalovirus exposure and HLA in healthy donors. The CDR3 is 13 residues long. The V end lost 3 bases, the J end lost 7 bases, and 13 bases lay between the germline ends. CDR1 is SGHVS and CDR2 is FQNEAQ in the germline V gene. This PCR relied on a set of 60 Vbeta primers and 13 Jbeta primers. TCRdb keeps only in-frame clones here, not all; method: immunoSEQ multiplex PCR. The sample is made up of about 150,000 clones, and the top ten hold roughly 1.6% of it. Study results and caveats: Later examination showed HLA-associated TCR beta chains had greater clonal expansion than equally common others. Cytomegalovirus-associated status was assigned to around 160 TCR beta chains. Reports indicated that the classifier achieved high specificity and sensitivity in diagnosing cytomegalovirus status. Immune exposure information available was restricted to CMV serostatus.

Source material: PBMCs. The chain employs TRBV7-8 and TRBJ2-7, with a possible D match to TRBD2 (5 bases). The clonotype originates from a woman aged 50 to 65 in good health and CMV-seronegative. The DNA of the CDR3 is TGTGCCAGCAGCTTTTCCTGGACTCGGGAGCAGTACTTC. Translation gives CASSFSWTREQYF.